Each of the 27 T cell receptor beta chains below was sequenced from the same sample in a study of cytomegalovirus exposure and HLA in healthy donors. A multiplex PCR was run with 60 Vbeta primers and 13 Jbeta primers. The protocol was immunoSEQ multiplex PCR, while the TCRdb copy is restricted to in-frame clones and leaves out a portion. Of about 180,000 clones listed, 60% to 85% were seen once; the top ten hold roughly 1.5%. The sample taken for sequencing was PBMCs. These receptors were obtained from a young man in good health and CMV-seronegative.

The J gene is TRBJ1-2, the V gene TRBV10-2; 10 bases are a match to TRBD1. Germline V gives CDR1 WSHSY, CDR2 SAAADI. This CDR3 has 14 amino acids. J was trimmed by 2 bases and V by 10 bases; bases with no gene match: 7. This chain's CDR3 is CATQWTGGNYGYTF. In DNA form, the CDR3 reads TGCGCCACCCAGTGGACAGGGGGGAACTATGGCTACACCTTC.

Only one count was recorded for this clone. The J gene is TRBJ2-7, the V gene TRBV9, with 11 bases lining up with TRBD1. This CDR3 spans 13 amino acids. Germline CDR1 and CDR2: SGDLS and YYNGEE. Germline trimming cut 2 bases from V and 6 bases from J; bases unmatched to any gene: 1. CDR3 DNA sequence: TGTGCCAGCAGCGTCGGGACAGGGGGCGAGCAGTACTTC. Protein product: CASSVGTGGEQYF.

This sequence joins TRBV28 and TRBJ1-1; 9 positions match TRBD1. The CDR3 length is 20 residues. After removal of 3 bases from V and 0 bases from J, the junction contained 17 bases not matched to a gene. Germline V CDR1 and CDR2: MDHEN, SYDVKM. The CDR3: CASSFPLRGQGGVLNTEAFF. CDR3 bases: TGTGCCAGCAGTTTCCCTTTAAGGGGACAGGGAGGGGTTCTGAACACTGAAGCTTTCTTT.

This chain uses TRBV19 with TRBJ1-2; TRBD1 is a possible D gene (6 bases). From germline, CDR1 is LNHDA and CDR2 SQIVND (reference sequence). The V gene lost 8 bases and the J gene lost 1 base, with 11 bases spanning the gap. This CDR3 has 13 amino acids. Written as DNA, the CDR3 is TGTGCCAGTGGAACAGGGAATAACTATGGCTACACCTTC. The encoded protein is CASGTGNNYGYTF.

The V and J genes are TRBV30 and TRBJ1-1; D unclear. From germline, CDR1 is GTSNPN and CDR2 SVGIG (reference sequence). This CDR3 spans 12 amino acids. V gave up 3 bases and J gave up 2 bases, with 7 bases separating them. The CDR3 DNA is TGTGCCTGGAGGCGGGGTAACACTGAAGCTTTCTTT. It encodes CAWRRGNTEAFF.

This clone turned up a few times. This chain connects TRBV4-2 to TRBJ1-1; D unresolved. The CDR3 is 13 residues long. Between the trimmed V and J ends, which lost 4 bases and 4 bases, there was a span of 10 bases. Germline CDR1 and CDR2: LGHNA and YNFKEQ. CDR3 loop: CASSPRVGTEAFF. For the CDR3, the DNA is TGTGCCAGCAGCCCCCGGGTGGGCACTGAAGCTTTCTTT.

V usage is TRBV18 and J usage is TRBJ2-2; a possible D gene is TRBD2 (5 bases). V was shortened by 6 bases and J by 7 bases, with 24 bases between the two germline ends. The length of the CDR3 is 17 residues. CDR1 KGHSH and CDR2 LQKENI come from the germline V gene. Written as DNA, the CDR3 is TGTGCCAGCTCTCAGAGCGGAGCTCACGGCCTGGTCGGGGAGCTGTTTTTT. Its protein product is CASSQSGAHGLVGELFF. Full variable domain (missing parts from reference TRBV18 and TRBJ2-2): NAGVMQNPRHLVRRRGQEARLRCSPMKGHSHVYWYRQLPEEGLKFMVYLQKENIIDESGMPKERFSAEFPKEGPSILRIQQVVRGDSAAYFCASSQSGAHGLVGELFFGEGSRLTVL.

The V and J genes are TRBV19 and TRBJ2-7, with TRBD2 matching 7 bases. With V trimmed by 3 bases and J by 6 bases, 5 bases remained unmatched. This CDR3 spans 13 amino acids. Germline V gene data show CDR1 as LNHDA and CDR2 as SQIVND (reference sequence). The CDR3 here is CASSIGGRGEQYF. CDR3 sequence (DNA): TGTGCCAGTAGTATCGGAGGGAGGGGCGAGCAGTACTTC. The whole variable domain, filled in from reference TRBV19 and TRBJ2-7, reads DGGITQSPKYLFRKEGQNVTLSCEQNLNHDAMYWYRQDPGQGLRLIYYSQIVNDFQKGDIAEGYSVSREKKESFPLTVTSAQKNPTAFYLCASSIGGRGEQYFGPGTRLTVT.

The chain employs TRBV6-6 and TRBJ2-5, with TRBD1 matching over 9 bases. The J call is in doubt because the DNA end fits TRBJ2-7 better. Looked up from germline, CDR1 is MNHNY and CDR2 is SVGAGI (reference sequence). CDR3 length: 14 amino acids. CDR3 sequence: CASSSTGGSNEQYF. The CDR3 DNA reads as TGTGCCAGCAGTTCGACAGGGGGTTCTAACGAGCAGTACTTC.

CDR3 nucleotide sequence: TGTGCCAGCAGGGGGGACTATACAACTAATGAAAAACTGTTTTTT. This encodes CASRGDYTTNEKLFF. This sequence joins TRBV2 and TRBJ1-4; TRBD1 might be the D (5 bases). V was cut by 6 bases and J by 0 bases, with 11 bases left in between. The germline CDR1 and CDR2 sequences are SNHLY and FYNNEI. The CDR3 covers 15 residues.

The chain carries TRBV5-4 and TRBJ1-5; D is uncertain. The V gene's germline CDR1 is SGHNT and CDR2 YYREEE (reference sequence). V shed 0 bases and J shed 7 bases, with 11 bases lying between them. The CDR3 runs to 14 residues. This CDR3 reads CASSLGGFGQPQHF. CDR3 in DNA: TGTGCCAGCAGCTTGGGTGGGTTCGGGCAGCCCCAGCATTTT.

The chain uses TRBV10-3 and TRBJ1-1; the D gene is possibly TRBD1 (5 bases). This CDR3 is built from 14 residues. Germline-derived CDR1 and CDR2 are ENHRY and SYGVKD. V shed 2 bases and J shed 5 bases, with 12 bases lying between them. As DNA, the CDR3 is TGTGCCATCAGTGAGCTTCACAGGCTGACTGAAGCTTTCTTT. It yields the protein CAISELHRLTEAFF.

The table lists this clone with a few counts. The CDR3 DNA reads TGTGCCAGCAGCTTAAGGCCGGGACAGGCTGTTCATGGCTACACCTTC. The encoded protein is CASSLRPGQAVHGYTF. V usage is TRBV13 and J usage is TRBJ1-2; the match to TRBD1 covers 8 bases. CDR1 is PRHDT, CDR2 FYEKMQ, per germline (reference sequence). CDR3 length equals 16 residues. V gave up 2 bases and J gave up 6 bases; unmatched junction bases: 11.

As for this clone: The junction does not match germline at one end; this may be a read error. This CDR3 reads CASSQGQGTYSEQFF. For the CDR3, the DNA is TGTGCCAGCAGCCAAGGACAGGGGACGTACAGTGAGCAGTTCTTC. The chain combines TRBV7-9 with TRBJ2-1; 9 bases align to TRBD1. CDR1 and CDR2 from the germline V gene are SEHNR and FQNEAQ (reference sequence). This CDR3 has 15 residues.

The chain has TRBV28 and TRBJ1-2; 8 bases map to TRBD1. Germline values: CDR1 MDHEN, CDR2 SYDVKM. The CDR3 runs to 15 residues. Trimming removed 2 bases from V and 7 bases from J; junction bases left unmatched: 9. The CDR3 sequence is CASSLLRDRYRGYTF. The CDR3 DNA is TGTGCCAGCAGTTTACTCCGGGACAGGTACCGTGGCTACACCTTC.

This rearrangement joins TRBV5-8 to TRBJ2-2; the match to TRBD1 covers 9 bases. The trim removed 5 bases at V and 2 bases at J, leaving 4 bases unmatched. The CDR3 runs 15 residues. Germline assignment: CDR1 SGHTS and CDR2 YDEGEE. The DNA of the CDR3 is TGTGCCAGCAGACCACAGGGGGCCAACACCGGGGAGCTGTTTTTT. It is translated as CASRPQGANTGELFF.

The V and J genes are TRBV18 and TRBJ2-1; 8 positions agree with TRBD2. The V and J ends lost 1 base and 1 base, in that order; junction bases with no gene match: 0. Germline values: CDR1 KGHSH, CDR2 LQKENI. This CDR3 contains 15 residues. CDR3: CASSPLAGSYNEQFF. DNA of the CDR3: TGTGCCAGCTCACCACTAGCGGGGTCCTACAATGAGCAGTTCTTC.

This clone was seen just once. The CDR3 protein is CASSLGQLGEYRTGELFF. The CDR3 DNA reads TGTGCCAGCAGCCTGGGACAGTTAGGCGAGTATAGGACCGGGGAGCTGTTTTTT. V gene TRBV11-1 combines with J gene TRBJ2-2; TRBD1 agrees at 7 bases. With 5 bases clipped from V and 5 bases from J, the junction kept 17 bases outside the gene matches. Germline V gene sequence: CDR1 SGHAT, CDR2 FQDESV (reference sequence). There are 18 residues in the CDR3.

The chain couples TRBV7-2 to TRBJ1-2, with TRBD1 identical over 8 bases. V trimming: 2 bases; J trimming: 3 bases; junction bases outside the gene matches: 5. The CDR3 covers 15 residues. CDR1 is SGHTA, CDR2 FQGNSA, per germline. The CDR3 DNA follows: TGTGCCAGCAGCTTATATTACAGGGGGGACTATGGCTACACCTTC. It yields the protein CASSLYYRGDYGYTF.

The rearrangement joins TRBV5-4 to TRBJ2-1, with 12 nucleotides matching TRBD1. The germline V gene has CDR1 SGHNT and CDR2 YYREEE (reference sequence). The CDR3 runs 16 residues. V lost 4 bases and J lost 9; bases outside the gene matches: 11. The CDR3 coding sequence is TGTGCCAGCAGCCTTCCTCCGGGACAGGGGGCAAGTGAGCAGTTCTTC. Protein sequence: CASSLPPGQGASEQFF.

The rearrangement links TRBV2 to TRBJ1-5; D remains unclear. The CDR3 runs to 11 residues. Trimming took off 5 bases at V and 4 bases at J, with 3 bases between the two ends. The V gene's germline CDR1 is SNHLY and CDR2 FYNNEI. The CDR3 region has the DNA TGTGCCAGCAGTACTAATCAGCCCCAGCATTTT. Residues: CASSTNQPQHF.

The chain links TRBV27 to TRBJ1-3; 7 nucleotides align to TRBD1. The CDR3 runs to 16 residues. Germline CDR1 reads MNHEY; CDR2 reads SMNVEV (reference sequence). V shed 5 bases, J shed 2 bases, and the junction held 9 bases outside the gene matches. Here the CDR3 DNA reads TGTGCCAGCAGTATAGGGGGCAGGGCCCCTGGAAACACCATATATTTT. This encodes CASSIGGRAPGNTIYF.

The chain uses TRBV5-4 and TRBJ2-5, with D possibly being TRBD2 (6 bases). This CDR3 is 13 amino acids long. V shed 2 bases and J shed 5 bases, with 10 bases lying between them. The germline V gene encodes CDR1 SGHNT and CDR2 YYREEE (reference sequence). The CDR3: CASSLPGGETQYF. The CDR3 bases are TGTGCCAGCAGCTTACCAGGAGGGGAGACCCAGTACTTC.

A single count supports this clone. The chain couples TRBV27 to TRBJ2-3; 8 positions match TRBD2. With 5 bases clipped from V and 10 bases from J, the junction kept 17 bases outside the gene matches. The CDR3 totals 16 residues. Looked up from germline, CDR1 is MNHEY and CDR2 is SMNVEV (reference sequence). Here the CDR3 reads CASSPRGGTSGTSQYF. In nucleotides, the CDR3 is TGTGCCAGCAGTCCCCGGGGGGGTACTAGCGGTACCTCGCAGTATTTT.

As regards this clone: The junction does not match germline at one end; this may be a read error. This chain joins TRBV5-4 and TRBJ2-7, with D possibly TRBD1 on 5 matching bases. The CDR3 length is 14 residues. Germline CDR1 is SGHNT and CDR2 is YYREEE (reference sequence). In DNA form, the CDR3 reads TGTGCCGGCAGCTTGGTGTCAGGGAAAGACGAGCAGTACTTC. This codes for CAGSLVSGKDEQYF.

This chain joins TRBV28 and TRBJ2-7; TRBD1 is a possible D gene (6 bases). This CDR3 comprises 15 residues. Trimming removed 7 bases at V and 2 bases at J, with 18 bases between. CDR1 and CDR2 from the germline V gene are MDHEN and SYDVKM. CDR3 DNA sequence: TGTGCCAGCAAATGGACCGGACAGACTCCCTACGAGCAGTACTTC. This codes for CASKWTGQTPYEQYF.

This sequence joins TRBV6-1 and TRBJ1-1; 7 nucleotides match TRBD1. Trimming removed 4 bases from V and 0 bases from J; junction bases left unmatched: 5. There are 15 residues in the CDR3. Germline CDR1 and CDR2: MNHNS and SASEGT. Written as DNA, the CDR3 is TGTGCCAGCAGTGCCGGACAGGTCATGAACACTGAAGCTTTCTTT. Amino acids: CASSAGQVMNTEAFF.